This T cell receptor beta chain was identified in a study of cytomegalovirus exposure and HLA in healthy donors. Both 60 Vbeta primers and 13 Jbeta primers went into the PCR. As processed by the authors: Approximately 11 million of the roughly 77 million unique TCR beta chains counted in a later analysis were shared. Profiling relied on immunoSEQ multiplex PCR, and the TCRdb table lists in-frame clones only, not all of them. That table gives V, J and clone size, and the DNA gave D and trimming. The repertoire includes about 130,000 clones, roughly 79% of them detected once, and approximately 1.7% sits in the top ten. Remarks on this clone: Antigen: not known.

The CDR3 totals 13 residues. From germline, CDR1 is SQVTM and CDR2 ANQGSEA. The V and J ends lost 4 bases and 6 bases, in that order; junction bases with no gene match: 7. The study, taken as a whole, reports: In a later analysis, an Asian-associated ancestry cluster reportedly showed fewer N-insertions than the approximately 610-donor mean.

The sequenced sample consisted of PBMCs. The TCR was taken from a woman between 45 and 65 years old in good health and CMV-seronegative. The rearrangement links TRBV29-1 to TRBJ2-5; 8 bases are a match to TRBD1. Here the CDR3 DNA reads TGCAGCGTTGCTCAGGGGGCGCGGCAGACCCAGTACTTC. This translates into CSVAQGARQTQYF. The variable domain in full, completed from reference TRBV29-1 and TRBJ2-5, reads SAVISQKPSRDICQRGTSLTIQCQVDSQVTMMFWYRQQPGQSLTLIATANQGSEATYESGFVIDKFPISRPNLTFSTLTVSNMSPEDSSIYLCSVAQGARQTQYFGPGTRLLVL.